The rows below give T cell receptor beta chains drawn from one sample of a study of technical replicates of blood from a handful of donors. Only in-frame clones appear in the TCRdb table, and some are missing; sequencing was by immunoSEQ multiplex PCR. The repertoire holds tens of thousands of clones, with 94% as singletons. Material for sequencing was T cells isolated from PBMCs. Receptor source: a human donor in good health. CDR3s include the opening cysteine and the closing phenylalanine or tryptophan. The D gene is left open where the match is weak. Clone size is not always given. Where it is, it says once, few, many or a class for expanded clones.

CDR3 DNA: TGTGCCAGTAGTATGACAGGTCCCTACGAGCAGTACTTC; CDR3 protein: CASSMTGPYEQYF; D gene: NA; clone size: NA; J gene: TRBJ2-7; V gene: TRBV19
CDR3 DNA: TGTGCCAGTTCAGGGGTTCCCTCCTACGAGCAGTACTTC; CDR3 protein: CASSGVPSYEQYF; D gene: NA; clone size: NA; J gene: TRBJ2-7; V gene: TRBV19
CDR3 DNA: TGTGCCAGCAGGGGGAGACAGGGGGCTAGGAGTACTGAAGCTTTCTTT; CDR3 protein: CASRGRQGARSTEAFF; D gene: TRBD1; clone size: NA; J gene: TRBJ1-1; V gene: TRBV28
CDR3 DNA: TGCGCCAGCAGCACCGGGACTAGCGGCCCCAATACGCAGTATTTT; CDR3 protein: CASSTGTSGPNTQYF; D gene: TRBD2; clone size: NA; J gene: TRBJ2-3; V gene: TRBV5-1
CDR3 DNA: TGTGCCAGCATCCCCCAAGCCAGGGCGTTGTCTGGCGAGCAGTACTTC; CDR3 protein: CASIPQARALSGEQYF; D gene: NA; clone size: NA; J gene: TRBJ2-7; V gene: TRBV21-1
CDR3 DNA: TGTGCCAGAGTTAAAGTATTTTACTACAAGCGGGATACGCAGTATTTT; CDR3 protein: CARVKVFYYKRDTQYF; D gene: NA; clone size: NA; J gene: TRBJ2-3; V gene: TRBV6-4
CDR3 DNA: TGCGCCAGCAGCCACCCGGGGGACACTGAAGCTTTCTTT; CDR3 protein: CASSHPGDTEAFF; D gene: NA; clone size: once; J gene: TRBJ1-1; V gene: TRBV4-1
CDR3 DNA: TGTGCCAGCAGCTTGTTCCTTGGAGAGGAGCCTGGAAATTCACCCCTCCACTTT; CDR3 protein: CASSLFLGEEPGNSPLHF; D gene: NA; clone size: NA; J gene: TRBJ1-6; V gene: TRBV5-4
CDR3 DNA: TGTGCCAGCAGCTTCCCCCCGGATAATTCACCCCTCCACTTT; CDR3 protein: CASSFPPDNSPLHF; D gene: NA; clone size: NA; J gene: TRBJ1-6; V gene: TRBV5-6
CDR3 DNA: TGTGCCAGCAGCTTTAGGGGACTACGAAATGAGCAGTTCTTC; CDR3 protein: CASSFRGLRNEQFF; D gene: TRBD2; clone size: NA; J gene: TRBJ2-1; V gene: TRBV7-2
CDR3 DNA: TGCAGCGTTGAAGAAACCTCCCGGGAGGCCCAGTACTTC; CDR3 protein: CSVEETSREAQYF; D gene: TRBD2; clone size: NA; J gene: TRBJ2-5; V gene: TRBV29-1
CDR3 DNA: TGTGCCAGCAGCGCACTTGGGACTAACAAAAACATTCAGTACTTC; CDR3 protein: CASSALGTNKNIQYF; D gene: TRBD2; clone size: NA; J gene: TRBJ2-4; V gene: TRBV11-2
CDR3 DNA: TGTGCCAGCAGCGTAGGCGAAGTCAGGGCAAACTATGGCTACACCTTC; CDR3 protein: CASSVGEVRANYGYTF; D gene: NA; clone size: NA; J gene: TRBJ1-2; V gene: TRBV9
CDR3 DNA: TGTGCCAGCACCCTTGACTCCCCCGGGGAGCTGTTTTTT; CDR3 protein: CASTLDSPGELFF; D gene: NA; clone size: NA; J gene: TRBJ2-2; V gene: TRBV5-4
CDR3 DNA: TGCGCCAGCAGCCAAGAAAGTGTGTCACATCAGAACACTGAAGCTTTCTTT; CDR3 protein: CASSQESVSHQNTEAFF; D gene: NA; clone size: NA; J gene: TRBJ1-1; V gene: TRBV4-1
CDR3 DNA: TGTGCCAGTAGTATTACACAGGGGGGGACAGTAGGCAATCAGCCCCAGCATTTT; CDR3 protein: CASSITQGGTVGNQPQHF; D gene: TRBD1; clone size: NA; J gene: TRBJ1-5; V gene: TRBV19
CDR3 DNA: TGTGCCAGCAGTGACGTAAGTCTCAGGGTCAACAATGAGCAGTTCTTC; CDR3 protein: CASSDVSLRVNNEQFF; D gene: NA; clone size: NA; J gene: TRBJ2-1; V gene: TRBV2
CDR3 DNA: TGTGCCAGCTCGGGACTAGCTCTCTACAATGAGCAGTTCTTC; CDR3 protein: CASSGLALYNEQFF; D gene: TRBD2; clone size: NA; J gene: TRBJ2-1; V gene: TRBV2
CDR3 DNA: TGCGCCAGCAGCTTGCTAGCCTCGGGCGGGGAGCTGTTTTTT; CDR3 protein: CASSLLASGGELFF; D gene: NA; clone size: NA; J gene: TRBJ2-2; V gene: TRBV5-1
CDR3 DNA: TGTGCCAGTAGTATTCAGGACAGGACGATACGAGAGCAGTACTTC; CDR3 protein: CASSIQDRTIREQYF; D gene: TRBD1; clone size: NA; J gene: TRBJ2-7; V gene: TRBV19
CDR3 DNA: TGCGCCAGCAGCTTGTTCGGACAGGGGGATGAAAAACTGTTTTTT; CDR3 protein: CASSLFGQGDEKLFF; D gene: TRBD1; clone size: NA; J gene: TRBJ1-4; V gene: TRBV5-1
CDR3 DNA: TGTGCCAGCAGTTTGGTCGGCTCCTACAATGAGCAGTTCTTC; CDR3 protein: CASSLVGSYNEQFF; D gene: NA; clone size: NA; J gene: TRBJ2-1; V gene: TRBV27
CDR3 DNA: TGCGCCAGCAGCCAAGTGGCTTCTGGGGCCAACGTCCTGACTTTC; CDR3 protein: CASSQVASGANVLTF; D gene: NA; clone size: NA; J gene: TRBJ2-6; V gene: TRBV4-1
CDR3 DNA: TGCGCCAGCAGCTTGGGAAACAGAGTCTACGAGCAGTACTTC; CDR3 protein: CASSLGNRVYEQYF; D gene: NA; clone size: NA; J gene: TRBJ2-7; V gene: TRBV5-1
CDR3 DNA: TGTGCCAGCAGTGAGGTTGACAGGGTAAATCAGCCCCAGCATTTT; CDR3 protein: CASSEVDRVNQPQHF; D gene: TRBD1; clone size: NA; J gene: TRBJ1-5; V gene: TRBV2
CDR3 DNA: TGCAGCGTTAGTGTGGACGGGACCTACGAGCAGTACTTC; CDR3 protein: CSVSVDGTYEQYF; D gene: NA; clone size: NA; J gene: TRBJ2-7; V gene: TRBV29-1
CDR3 DNA: TGTGCCAGCAGCGGAGCTAGCTTACAGGGAGCTGACTATGGCTACACCTTC; CDR3 protein: CASSGASLQGADYGYTF; D gene: NA; clone size: NA; J gene: TRBJ1-2; V gene: TRBV9
CDR3 DNA: TGCAGCGTTGCTGACAGGGGGCAACATGGCTACACCTTC; CDR3 protein: CSVADRGQHGYTF; D gene: TRBD1; clone size: few; J gene: TRBJ1-2; V gene: TRBV29-1
CDR3 DNA: TGTGCCAGCAGCGTAACAGGGCTGAACACCGGGGAGCTGTTTTTT; CDR3 protein: CASSVTGLNTGELFF; D gene: NA; clone size: few; J gene: TRBJ2-2; V gene: TRBV9
CDR3 DNA: TGTGCCAGCAGCTTACTGGGGGGGGCTACGAATGAGCAGTTCTTC; CDR3 protein: CASSLLGGATNEQFF; D gene: NA; clone size: once; J gene: TRBJ2-1; V gene: TRBV7-9
CDR3 DNA: TGCGCCAGCAGCCCAGGGACAGGGGTAAACACTGAAGCTTTCTTT; CDR3 protein: CASSPGTGVNTEAFF; D gene: TRBD1; clone size: NA; J gene: TRBJ1-1; V gene: TRBV5-1
CDR3 DNA: TGTGCCAGCAGTGAGGACAGGGGAGGGAACACTGAAGCTTTCTTT; CDR3 protein: CASSEDRGGNTEAFF; D gene: TRBD1; clone size: NA; J gene: TRBJ1-1; V gene: TRBV27
CDR3 DNA: TGTGCCAGCTCGGCCCCTGGGACAGGGGGTGTTGAGCAGTTCTTC; CDR3 protein: CASSAPGTGGVEQFF; D gene: TRBD1; clone size: NA; J gene: TRBJ2-1; V gene: TRBV18
CDR3 DNA: TGTGCCAGCAGCCAGGAACAGGGAAATTCCGGGGAGCTGTTTTTT; CDR3 protein: CASSQEQGNSGELFF; D gene: NA; clone size: NA; J gene: TRBJ2-2; V gene: TRBV4-2
CDR3 DNA: TGTGCCAGCAGCGTAGAAGCGGGCGGGGCCTATGGCTACACCTTC; CDR3 protein: CASSVEAGGAYGYTF; D gene: NA; clone size: NA; J gene: TRBJ1-2; V gene: TRBV9
CDR3 DNA: TGTGCCAGCAGCCCCAAAGCGGTGTCCTTCTACGAGCAGTACTTC; CDR3 protein: CASSPKAVSFYEQYF; D gene: NA; clone size: NA; J gene: TRBJ2-7; V gene: TRBV27
CDR3 DNA: TGTGCCAGCAGTAATCAGCCAGGGAATCAGCCCCAGCATTTT; CDR3 protein: CASSNQPGNQPQHF; D gene: NA; clone size: once; J gene: TRBJ1-5; V gene: TRBV6-5
CDR3 DNA: TGTGCCAGCTCACCCCCAGTCTTCTATGGCTACACCTTC; CDR3 protein: CASSPPVFYGYTF; D gene: NA; clone size: NA; J gene: TRBJ1-2; V gene: TRBV18
CDR3 DNA: TGCGCCAGCAGCGGGAGAGACACCGGGGAGCTGTTTTTT; CDR3 protein: CASSGRDTGELFF; D gene: NA; clone size: NA; J gene: TRBJ2-2; V gene: TRBV10-1
CDR3 DNA: TGTGCCAGTAGTTTTCGGGGGGGACTAGGGCCTAGCACAGATACGCAGTATTTT; CDR3 protein: CASSFRGGLGPSTDTQYF; D gene: TRBD2; clone size: NA; J gene: TRBJ2-3; V gene: TRBV19
CDR3 DNA: TGCGCCAGCAGCCCTACCCGGACAGGGACGAACACTGAAGCTTTCTTT; CDR3 protein: CASSPTRTGTNTEAFF; D gene: TRBD1; clone size: NA; J gene: TRBJ1-1; V gene: TRBV5-1
CDR3 DNA: TGTGCCAGCAGCCGGGACAACTCTGGAAACACCATATATTTT; CDR3 protein: CASSRDNSGNTIYF; D gene: NA; clone size: NA; J gene: TRBJ1-3; V gene: TRBV7-2
CDR3 DNA: TGCGCCAGCAGCTCGGGCCGGGAACAAGAGACCCAGTACTTC; CDR3 protein: CASSSGREQETQYF; D gene: NA; clone size: NA; J gene: TRBJ2-5; V gene: TRBV5-1
CDR3 DNA: TGCGCCAGCAGCCAAGAGTACAGAAACTATGGCTACACCTTC; CDR3 protein: CASSQEYRNYGYTF; D gene: NA; clone size: NA; J gene: TRBJ1-2; V gene: TRBV4-1
CDR3 DNA: TGTGCCAGCAGCTACCAGGGGGAGCATGGCTACACCTTC; CDR3 protein: CASSYQGEHGYTF; D gene: TRBD1; clone size: NA; J gene: TRBJ1-2; V gene: TRBV7-9
CDR3 DNA: TGTGCCAGCAGCACCTCGACAGGGCGGGAGACCCAGTACTTC; CDR3 protein: CASSTSTGRETQYF; D gene: TRBD1; clone size: NA; J gene: TRBJ2-5; V gene: TRBV28
CDR3 DNA: TGTGCCAGCAGTGGACAGGGGTGGGATCAGCCCCAGCATTTT; CDR3 protein: CASSGQGWDQPQHF; D gene: TRBD1; clone size: once; J gene: TRBJ1-5; V gene: TRBV6-1